Listed below are T cell receptor beta chains from one sample, sequenced in a study of blood T cells in healthy people across ages. One entry per CDR3 protein, called by TCRdb with MiXCR from the 5' RACE reads. The table shows about 1.7 million distinct CDR3 sequences, with approximately 28% occurring only once. Material for sequencing was blood. These TCRs come from a woman aged 30 to 39 in good health. The conserved cysteine and the conserved F or W are not part of the CDR3 here. Each record gives: V gene, CDR3 protein.

>TRBV7-9
ASSANGGPRQETQY
>TRBV20-1
SASASGVQGTQY
>TRBV5-1
ASSSDWEGNEQY
>TRBV5-1
ASSLIPGTGFNEQY
>TRBV7-2
ASSLWRGLASNNEQF
>TRBV7-9
ASSLGGQFNQPQH
>TRBV5-1
VSSWGGEQY
>TRBV7-2
ASSLGLQGVQY
>TRBV19
ASSLVTYNEQY
>TRBV6-2/TRBV6-3
ASQTGMNTEAF
>TRBV20-1
SAAAPSGGPYEQY
>TRBV6-5
ASSVQGSYNYGYT
>TRBV9
ASSGGGLASGEQF
>TRBV9
ASSEGQGEAYEQY
>TRBV12-3/TRBV12-4
ASSPRDRGYEQY
>TRBV20-1
SARETINSPLH
>TRBV5-5
ASSFREENGYT
>TRBV7-2
ASSLAPTGRTVSYEQY
>TRBV30
AWSEGLEIYEQY
>TRBV29-1
SVIETGQRSQPQH
>TRBV6-6
ASSYSGKGRTQETQY
>TRBV14
ASSQVHGTGSGNTIY
>TRBV19
ASSIGSSPYNEQF
>TRBV3-1
ASSQQLQGNYGYT
>TRBV29-1
SVGLVSYNEQF
>TRBV29-1
SAEGGLDTEAF
>TRBV20-1
SAPRLDSYNEQF
>TRBV5-1
ASSLQQFPYEQY
>TRBV6-1
ASSLIYGGNDGYT
>TRBV4-1
ASSLRGLTNEKLF
>TRBV12-3/TRBV12-4
ASSVDFVQGWDEQF